The 19 T cell receptor beta chains below were found in one sample sequenced in a study of immune cell composition in non-small cell lung cancer. TCRdb's copy holds only in-frame clones and misses some; the assay was immunoSEQ multiplex PCR. The sample carries about 9,000 clones, 76% recorded once. Material: lung tumor tissue. Receptors were obtained from a human donor with non-small cell lung cancer.

V is TRBV28 and J is TRBJ2-3; 12 positions agree with TRBD2. Trimming at V came to 2 bases and at J to 10 bases, leaving 7 bases not matched to a gene. Germline V CDR1 and CDR2: MDHEN, SYDVKM. The CDR3 runs to 15 residues. CDR3 nucleotide sequence: TGTGCCAGCAGTTTAGGACTAGCGGGGCGCTCGCCGCAGTATTTT. It encodes CASSLGLAGRSPQYF. Full variable domain (outside the CDR3, taken from reference TRBV28 and TRBJ2-3): DVKVTQSSRYLVKRTGEKVFLECVQDMDHENMFWYRQDPGLGLRLIYFSYDVKMKEKGDIPEGYSVSREKKERFSLILESASTNQTSMYLCASSLGLAGRSPQYFGPGTRLTVL.

In this sample, this clone turned up once. The rearrangement joins TRBV30 to TRBJ2-2; D is ambiguous. This CDR3 region has 14 residues. Trimming shortened V by 2 bases and J by 3 bases, and 10 bases separated the two germline ends. CDR1 and CDR2 from the germline V gene are GTSNPN and SVGIG (reference sequence). The CDR3 sequence is CAWSPRSYTGELFF. CDR3 nucleotide sequence: TGTGCCTGGAGTCCCCGGTCCTACACCGGGGAGCTGTTTTTT.

This clone has a handful of counts. V is TRBV6-1 and J is TRBJ1-2; unclear D gene. V gave up 3 bases and J gave up 4 bases, with 3 bases separating them. In germline, CDR1 is MNHNS, CDR2 SASEGT. CDR3 length: 11 amino acids. Here the CDR3 DNA reads TGTGCCAGCAGTGAGTTCTATGGCTACACCTTC. It translates to CASSEFYGYTF.

The chain is built from TRBV14 and TRBJ2-4; possible D gene TRBD1, 6 bases. V lost 3 bases and J lost 12, with 12 bases in between. The CDR3 contains 12 residues. Germline assignment: CDR1 SGHDN and CDR2 FVKESK. CDR3 coding DNA: TGTGCCAGCAGCCACCCCGAAGGGGGTCAGTACTTC. Its protein product is CASSHPEGGQYF.

The chain employs TRBV6-1 and TRBJ1-2; D is uncertain. CDR3 length equals 9 residues. Looked up from germline, CDR1 is MNHNS and CDR2 is SASEGT. V shed 9 bases and J shed 12 bases, with 11 bases lying between them. The CDR3 region is CASKARDTF. The CDR3 nucleotides are TGTGCCAGTAAGGCCAGAGACACCTTC.

The chain couples TRBV29-1 to TRBJ2-5; 8 bases are a match to TRBD2. The CDR3 spans 14 residues. CDR1 SQVTM and CDR2 ANQGSEA come from the germline V gene. Trimming cost V 6 bases and J 3 bases; bases outside gene matches: 9. The CDR3 nucleotides read TGCAGCGTGCAAGTAGCGGGGCTGAAAGAGACCCAGTACTTC. Translated: CSVQVAGLKETQYF.

The V call is TRBV6-6, the J call TRBJ1-6; a possible D gene is TRBD1 (5 bases). The CDR3 is 15 residues long. The germline gives CDR1 MNHNY, CDR2 SVGAGI (reference sequence). V lost 6 bases, J lost 3 bases, and 12 bases lay in between. CDR3 residues: CASRTASIYNSPLHF. The CDR3 DNA follows: TGTGCCAGCAGGACAGCCTCTATCTATAATTCACCCCTCCACTTT.

This chain links TRBV6-1 with TRBJ2-3; TRBD1 agrees at 7 bases. CDR1 MNHNS and CDR2 SASEGT come from the germline V gene. Losses at the gene ends were 7 bases for V and 2 bases for J; bases not matched to a gene: 9. The CDR3 totals 15 residues. The CDR3 loop reads CASTSTGSNTDTQYF. The CDR3 DNA follows: TGTGCCAGCACCTCGACAGGGTCCAACACAGATACGCAGTATTTT.

This rearrangement joins TRBV28 to TRBJ1-4; D may be TRBD1 (6 bases). The germline V gene has CDR1 MDHEN and CDR2 SYDVKM. V was trimmed by 3 bases and J by 8 bases, leaving 16 bases between them. There are 15 residues in the CDR3. The CDR3 reads CASSFPALRGEKLFF. The CDR3 DNA reads as TGTGCCAGCAGTTTCCCCGCATTAAGGGGGGAAAAACTGTTTTTT.

The chain employs TRBV9 and TRBJ1-2, with TRBD1 identical over 7 bases. Looked up from germline, CDR1 is SGDLS and CDR2 is YYNGEE. The CDR3 sequence is 17 residues long. The trim removed 3 bases at V and 2 bases at J, leaving 13 bases unmatched. As DNA, the CDR3 is TGTGCCAGCAGCGCCCAGACAGGGTTAGGCGGGAACTATGGCTACACCTTC. It encodes CASSAQTGLGGNYGYTF.

This chain links TRBV7-9 with TRBJ1-3, with D possibly TRBD1 on 6 matching bases. Trimming removed 8 bases at V and 1 base at J, with 15 bases between. CDR1 SEHNR and CDR2 FQNEAQ come from the germline V gene (reference sequence). The CDR3 loop spans 15 amino acids. CDR3 nucleotide sequence: TGTGCCAGCGGTCCTCGGGGGGCGTCTGGAAACACCATATATTTT. It encodes CASGPRGASGNTIYF.

The rearrangement joins TRBV27 to TRBJ2-7; D not certain. Germline assignment: CDR1 MNHEY and CDR2 SMNVEV (reference sequence). V was clipped by 6 bases and J by 4 bases, with 13 bases between them. CDR3 size: 13 residues. The CDR3 DNA sequence: TGTGCCAGCAGCCAACCCCCTGGATACGAGCAGTACTTC. Its translation is CASSQPPGYEQYF.

This clone was counted between two and nine times. This chain connects TRBV5-6 to TRBJ1-1; no clear D gene. The CDR3 runs to 13 residues. V was cut by 0 bases and J by 7 bases, with 10 bases left in between. Germline V gene sequence: CDR1 SGHDT, CDR2 YYEEEE. The CDR3 DNA reads as TGTGCCAGCAGCTTGGTAGACGCTATTGAAGCTTTCTTT. Residues: CASSLVDAIEAFF.

V gene TRBV7-2 combines with J gene TRBJ2-5; D not certain. V was trimmed by 2 bases and J by 12 bases, leaving 10 bases between them. The CDR3 totals 11 residues. Germline V gene lookup returns CDR1 SGHTA and CDR2 FQGNSA. As DNA, the CDR3 is TGTGCCAGCAGCTTATTAGGGCCTAAGTACTTC. Translating gives CASSLLGPKYF.

This rearrangement joins TRBV9 to TRBJ2-7; 9 bases match TRBD2. V was pared by 4 bases and J by 7 bases, with 9 bases of the junction left unmatched. The CDR3 consists of 14 residues. Germline V lookup: CDR1 SGDLS, CDR2 YYNGEE. The CDR3 region is CASSPSLAGVEQYF. CDR3 nucleotide sequence: TGTGCCAGCAGCCCTTCTTTAGCGGGGGTGGAGCAGTACTTC.

The V call is TRBV19, the J call TRBJ2-7; D is undetermined. The V end lost 3 bases, the J end lost 4 bases, and 10 bases lay between the germline ends. The CDR3 consists of 13 residues. CDR1 and CDR2 from the germline V gene are LNHDA and SQIVND (reference sequence). In DNA, the CDR3 is TGTGCCAGTAGTATTGCCCGGGCATACGAGCAGTACTTC. Translation gives CASSIARAYEQYF.

The V call is TRBV11-3, the J call TRBJ2-2; a weak D match, TRBD2 (6 bases). V was shortened by 3 bases and J by 1 base, with 6 bases between the two germline ends. The germline CDR1 and CDR2 sequences are SGHNT and YENEEA. The CDR3 length is 14 residues. CDR3 sequence (DNA): TGTGCCAGCAGCTTGCGGGGGAACACCGGGGAGCTGTTTTTT. Amino acids: CASSLRGNTGELFF.

The chain couples TRBV15 to TRBJ1-1; D gene uncertain. V was shortened by 0 bases and J by 8 bases, with 13 bases between the two germline ends. CDR1 and CDR2 from the germline V gene are LNHNV and YYDKDF (reference sequence). The CDR3 sequence is 14 residues long. For the CDR3, the DNA is TGTGCCACCAGCAGAGACCCCGTTGCCGGGGAAGCTTTCTTT. It translates to CATSRDPVAGEAFF.

The rearrangement joins TRBV4-2 to TRBJ1-3; possibly TRBD1 for D (5 bases). The CDR3 runs 14 residues. Germline loops: CDR1 LGHNA, CDR2 YNFKEQ. Deletions cut 5 bases from V and 0 bases from J, with 8 bases between. The CDR3: CASSDGGSGNTIYF. Written as DNA, the CDR3 is TGTGCCAGCAGCGACGGGGGCTCTGGAAACACCATATATTTT.